This is a list of T cell receptor beta chains from one sample in a study of T cell responses to AZD1222 COVID-19 vaccine. Data came from immunoSEQ multiplex PCR; TCRdb stores just in-frame clones and leaves some out. Altogether roughly 140,000 clones are present, around 88% being singletons, with the ten largest covering about 3.7%. Material: peripheral blood, obtained on day 0 of MenACWY control vaccination. The receptors were gathered from an adult in good health. CDR3s include the opening cysteine and the closing phenylalanine or tryptophan. The D gene is left open where the match is weak. Clone size, where shown, is once, few, many, or a class for clones that have expanded.

D gene	V gene	J gene	clone size	CDR3 protein	CDR3 DNA
.	TRBV4-1	TRBJ1-5	medium-sized	CASSLTGGPYSNQPQHF	TGCGCCAGCAGCCTTACGGGAGGACCATATAGCAATCAGCCCCAGCATTTT
.	TRBV5-6	TRBJ1-2	.	CASSITGINYGYTF	TGTGCCAGCAGCATTACCGGGATCAACTATGGCTACACCTTC
.	TRBV12-3/TRBV12-4	TRBJ1-2	.	CASSPGANYGYTF	TGTGCCAGCAGCCCGGGGGCTAACTATGGCTACACCTTC
.	TRBV25-1	TRBJ2-7	.	CASSDEGRSLYEQYF	TGTGCCAGCAGTGATGAGGGGAGGTCTCTCTACGAGCAGTACTTC
.	TRBV7-2	TRBJ2-1	few	CASGRRGYNEQFF	TGTGCCAGCGGCCGCCGGGGATACAATGAGCAGTTCTTC
.	TRBV5-4	TRBJ1-2	once	CASRHHRDVNYGYTF	TGTGCCAGCAGACATCACAGGGATGTCAACTATGGCTACACCTTC
.	TRBV30	TRBJ1-1	.	CAWSAPMAGTEAFF	TGTGCCTGGAGTGCCCCTATGGCCGGGACTGAAGCTTTCTTT
.	TRBV3-1/TRBV3-2	TRBJ1-4	.	CASSQDGHELFF	TGTGCCAGCAGCCAAGATGGGCACGAACTGTTTTTT
.	TRBV6-5	TRBJ1-2	.	CASRRGYGYTF	TGTGCCAGCAGGCGGGGTTATGGCTACACCTTC
.	TRBV5-1	TRBJ1-4	.	CASSLSAGSTNEKLFF	TGCGCCAGCAGCTTGTCGGCCGGGTCCACTAATGAAAAACTGTTTTTT
TRBD1	TRBV3-1/TRBV3-2	TRBJ1-2	once	CASSPGTGRGYTF	TGTGCCAGCAGTCCCGGGACAGGGCGCGGCTACACCTTC
.	TRBV4-3	TRBJ1-6	.	CASSQDHRTKDNSPLHF	TGCGCCAGCAGCCAAGATCATAGGACGAAGGATAATTCACCCCTCCACTTT
.	TRBV5-1	TRBJ1-1	.	CASSFEGNTEAFF	TGCGCCAGCAGCTTCGAGGGGAACACTGAAGCTTTCTTT
.	TRBV5-1	TRBJ2-1	.	CASSLGQSAYNEQFF	TGCGCCAGCAGCTTGGGACAGTCTGCTTACAATGAGCAGTTCTTC
.	TRBV5-4	TRBJ2-1	.	CASSLGLGSYNEQFF	TGTGCCAGCAGCCTGGGACTCGGCTCCTACAATGAGCAGTTCTTC
TRBD1	TRBV6-5	TRBJ1-1	.	CASSHDRAGTEAFF	TGTGCCAGCAGTCACGACAGGGCCGGCACTGAAGCTTTCTTT
TRBD1	TRBV5-1	TRBJ1-1	.	CASSPGQLMNTEAFF	TGCGCCAGCAGCCCGGGACAGCTAATGAACACTGAAGCTTTCTTT
.	TRBV28	TRBJ2-2	once	CASRLTHTGELFF	TGTGCCAGCAGGTTGACACACACCGGGGAGCTGTTTTTT
.	TRBV11-2	TRBJ2-3	.	CASSLLVFTDTQYF	TGTGCCAGCAGCTTACTTGTGTTCACAGATACGCAGTATTTT
TRBD1	TRBV4-1	TRBJ1-2	.	CASSQGQGSNYGYTF	TGCGCCAGCAGCCAGGGACAGGGCTCAAACTATGGCTACACCTTC
.	TRBV12-2	TRBJ2-2	.	CASRLHDRGGELFF	TGTGCAAGTCGCTTACATGACAGGGGCGGGGAGCTGTTTTTT
.	TRBV6-5	TRBJ1-2	.	CASSYSRGYYGYTF	TGTGCCAGCAGTTACTCGAGGGGGTACTATGGCTACACCTTC
.	TRBV12-3/TRBV12-4	TRBJ1-1	.	CASSLGTEAFF	TGTGCCAGCAGTTTGGGCACTGAAGCTTTCTTT
TRBD1	TRBV7-8	TRBJ2-7	.	CASSHPGTGIQEQYF	TGTGCCAGCAGCCATCCGGGGACAGGGATTCAGGAGCAGTACTTC
TRBD2	TRBV6-2/TRBV6-3	TRBJ2-1	.	CASSPGLAGSGYFF	TGTGCCAGCAGCCCGGGACTAGCGGGATCCGGTTACTTCTTC
.	TRBV5-1	TRBJ2-7	.	CASSFQSSYEQYF	TGCGCCAGCAGCTTTCAGTCCTCGTACGAGCAGTACTTC
TRBD2	TRBV6-5	TRBJ2-3	.	CASRPGGATDTQYF	TGTGCCAGCAGGCCGGGGGGGGCTACAGATACGCAGTATTTT
TRBD1	TRBV5-1	TRBJ1-2	.	CASSLAPGQAYTF	TGCGCCAGCAGCTTGGCCCCCGGACAGGCGTACACCTTC
.	TRBV7-3	TRBJ1-1	once	CASKLTANTEAFF	TGTGCCAGCAAGCTGACAGCGAACACTGAAGCTTTCTTT
TRBD1	TRBV19	TRBJ1-1	.	CASSIDPTGPAEAFF	TGTGCCAGTAGTATAGACCCGACAGGGCCCGCTGAAGCTTTCTTT
TRBD2	TRBV4-3	TRBJ2-1	.	CASSQGAGTYNEQFF	TGCGCCAGCAGCCAAGGAGCGGGGACCTACAATGAGCAGTTCTTC
.	TRBV5-1	TRBJ1-2	.	CASSFGQGRDYGYTF	TGCGCCAGCAGCTTTGGTCAGGGAAGGGACTATGGCTACACCTTC
.	TRBV5-1	TRBJ1-1	.	CASSLRPENTEAFF	TGCGCCAGCAGCTTGCGTCCGGAGAACACTGAAGCTTTCTTT
.	TRBV4-3	TRBJ2-2	.	CASSQEFRQPGELFF	TGCGCCAGCAGCCAAGAATTCCGGCAGCCCGGGGAGCTGTTTTTT
.	TRBV18	TRBJ1-1	.	CASSPVRSSTEAFF	TGTGCCAGCTCACCCGTACGGTCGAGCACTGAAGCTTTCTTT
.	TRBV20-1	TRBJ1-1	.	CSARGGTEAFF	TGCAGTGCTAGAGGCGGCACTGAAGCTTTCTTT
TRBD1	TRBV27	TRBJ1-2	.	CASSPSPDRPSGYTF	TGTGCCAGCAGTCCCTCCCCGGACAGGCCTAGCGGCTACACCTTC
.	TRBV5-1	TRBJ1-4	.	CASSFAGGATNEKLFF	TGCGCCAGCAGCTTCGCGGGGGGTGCAACTAATGAAAAACTGTTTTTT
TRBD2	TRBV5-1	TRBJ2-1	.	CASSLSSGRAASYNEQFF	TGCGCCAGCAGCTTGTCCAGCGGGAGGGCCGCGTCCTACAATGAGCAGTTCTTC
TRBD2	TRBV19	TRBJ2-5	once	CASSAMASGGQETQYF	TGTGCCAGTAGTGCAATGGCTAGCGGGGGGCAAGAGACCCAGTACTTC
.	TRBV6-4	TRBJ1-1	.	CASSDLQGGELDTEAFF	TGTGCCAGCAGTGACTTACAGGGTGGGGAGCTGGACACTGAAGCTTTCTTT
.	TRBV11-1	TRBJ1-6	.	CASSLRAMNSPLHF	TGTGCCAGCAGTTTACGGGCCATGAATTCACCCCTCCACTTT
.	TRBV5-1	TRBJ2-1	.	CASSFQNNEQFF	TGCGCCAGCAGCTTTCAAAACAATGAGCAGTTCTTC
TRBD1	TRBV19	TRBJ2-1	.	CASSIRTGNLYNEQFF	TGTGCCAGTAGTATTAGGACAGGGAACCTCTACAATGAGCAGTTCTTC
.	TRBV6-5	TRBJ1-1	once	CASSMTGDLTEAFF	TGTGCCAGCAGTATGACAGGAGACCTTACTGAAGCTTTCTTT
.	TRBV19	TRBJ2-3	.	CASSTRGFTEAQYF	TGTGCCAGTAGTACAAGGGGTTTCACTGAGGCGCAGTATTTT
.	TRBV18	TRBJ1-4	.	CASSPIADEKLFF	TGTGCCAGCTCACCAATTGCTGATGAAAAACTGTTTTTT
TRBD1	TRBV7-2	TRBJ1-1	.	CASSLSGGTEAFF	TGTGCCAGCAGCTTATCAGGGGGCACTGAAGCTTTCTTT
.	TRBV5-1	TRBJ1-2	.	CASSLEGRNYGYTF	TGCGCCAGCAGCTTGGAAGGACGGAACTATGGCTACACCTTC
.	TRBV11-2	TRBJ1-6	.	CASRPDRRRSPLHF	TGTGCCAGCAGGCCCGACAGGCGTCGGTCACCCCTCCACTTT
.	TRBV7-9	TRBJ2-3	few	CASSLEGITDTQYF	TGTGCCAGCAGCTTAGAAGGGATCACAGATACGCAGTATTTT
.	TRBV30	TRBJ1-6	.	CAWSKRGIYNSPLHF	TGTGCCTGGAGTAAGAGAGGAATCTATAATTCACCCCTCCACTTT